This TCR beta chain was captured in a study of blood T cell repertoires in COVID-19 (dated by TCRdb to the early 2020s). Broadly, across the study: Samples covering the acute and convalescent phases of COVID-19 were provided by collaborators in the United States, Italy and Spain. The prospective study material was composed of cDNA or gDNA derived from T cells, B-cell-depleted T cells, or PBMCs. Subjects who had been exposed to COVID-19, were actively infected with it, or had recovered from it provided the deeply sampled blood TCRbeta repertoires that made up the dataset. The repertoires were made available in a free public database intended to serve as a resource for research on the immune response to SARS-CoV-2. Samples came from the ongoing ImmuneRACE study (first 160 participants) plus 1,254 subjects from 6 global collaborators. The sample metadata nearly always contained a de-identified subject ID, COVID-19 status, age in years and sex. HLA class I and class II types, where available, came from metadata supplied by the sample provider rather than from assay-based typing.

This clone was detected a few times. No antigen is known for it. No clone much larger than this one lies a single base away; base qualities are absent. The full study reports these points: The quantity of clinical and demographic metadata differed by source and by participant and was supplied without curation.

Looking up the germline V gene (reference sequence) yields CDR1 LNHDA and CDR2 SQIVND. The CDR3 measures 12 amino acids from cysteine to phenylalanine. CDR3 DNA is the only sequence kept; it has 36 bases, read in frame from the first base. The germline V and J ends show losses of 4 bases and 4 bases respectively, and no gene match explains 0 bases of the junction. The immunoSEQ Assay, a bias-controlled multiplex PCR, was used to amplify TCRbeta CDR3 regions from genomic DNA. As for how the authors treated the data: The number of nucleated cells in each sample was estimated from the amplification of reference gene primers within the assay. To quantify the absolute abundance of each unique TCRbeta CDR3 rearrangement, sequence reads were collapsed and filtered. Productive Simpson clonality was computed per sample as the square root of Simpson's diversity index over productive rearrangements. Held by TCRdb, this immuneACCESS table contains in-frame sequences only and omits some clones. Under half of the omission traces to an unresolved V gene where checked; the cause of the rest is unknown. V and J calls and clone size follow that table, whereas D and trimming were derived from the DNA. The sample table holds around 160,000 clones, of which 80% to 85% were seen once. The ten largest clonotypes hold almost 6% of the sample.

Participants in the prospective study were aged roughly 18 to 100 years, lived in under 30 United States geographic areas, and enrolled through a virtual design. In the prospective study, cohorts were assigned on the basis of participant-reported clinical history obtained from a screening survey and a study questionnaire. Exposed participants were defined as having been in contact with someone with a PCR-confirmed or clinician-diagnosed COVID-19 case within 2 weeks of study entry. Mobile phlebotomists in the prospective study collected whole blood, serum and a nasopharyngeal or oropharyngeal swab from every participant. Participants in the prospective study had the option to provide additional blood draws and questionnaires over a roughly two-month period. Blood samples from the prospective study were shipped frozen or at room temperature prior to DNA extraction.

The sample comprised PBMCs or T cells enriched from blood (not recorded which). The rearrangement combines TRBV19 with TRBJ2-5, with 7 central nucleotides matching TRBD2. The TCR comes from a woman in her forties or fifties who had been exposed to COVID-19. The CDR3 reads CASSRTRETQYF. DNA sequence: TGTGCCAGTAGTAGGACTAGAGAGACCCAGTACTTC. Outside the CDR3, residues come from the reference TRBV19 and TRBJ2-5 proteins, so the full variable domain is: DGGITQSPKYLFRKEGQNVTLSCEQNLNHDAMYWYRQDPGQGLRLIYYSQIVNDFQKGDIAEGYSVSREKKESFPLTVTSAQKNPTAFYLCASSRTRETQYFGPGTRLLVL.